This T cell receptor (beta chain) derives from a study of cytomegalovirus exposure and HLA in healthy donors. PCR was performed using 60 Vbeta and 13 Jbeta primers. TCRdb's copy holds only in-frame clones and misses some; the assay was immunoSEQ multiplex PCR. Here the sample spans about 160,000 clones, roughly 80% being singletons. On this clone: Its antigen is not identified.

The V end lost 1 base, the J end lost 4 bases, and 11 bases lay between the germline ends. The CDR3 extends over 15 amino acids. Germline V gene data show CDR1 as SGHDN and CDR2 as FVKESK. Study results and limitations: Later examination showed HLA-associated TCR beta chains had greater clonal expansion than equally common others.

The J gene is TRBJ1-3, the V gene TRBV14, with D hard to call. The clonotype was recovered from a male donor in good health and CMV-seronegative. Sequencing was carried out using PBMCs. The CDR3 DNA is TGTGCCAGCAGCCAAGGGCAGGTGCTCGGAAACACCATATATTTT. Residues: CASSQGQVLGNTIYF.